The 19 T cell receptor beta chains below all came from one sample that was sequenced in a study of CD8+CD57+ T cells in acquired aplastic anemia. TCR beta VDJ and CDR3 profiling used genomic DNA as template. TCRdb re-derived calls from the reads in MiXCR, one entry per CDR3 protein. Of about 170,000 distinct CDR3 sequences in the sample, 60% to 70% were seen once. The material sequenced was sorted CD4+, CD8+, or CD8+CD57+ T cells (not recorded which) from PBMCs. Receptors were obtained from a human donor in good health.

The rearrangement links TRBV25-1 to TRBJ2-7; no clear D. The germline CDR1 and CDR2 sequences are MGHDK and SYGVNS. Between the trimmed V and J ends, which lost 4 bases and 2 bases, there was a span of 6 bases. This CDR3 has 12 amino acids. In nucleotides, the CDR3 is TGTGCCAGCAGTGGACAAACCTACGAGCAGTACTTC. Amino acid sequence: CASSGQTYEQYF.

The chain combines TRBV12-3 or TRBV12-4 with TRBJ1-6; D remains ambiguous. Trimming took off 5 bases at V and 1 base at J, with 15 bases between the two ends. This CDR3 spans 17 amino acids. The CDR3 DNA reads TGTGCCAGCAGTCCCCGACATGGAGGATCCTATAATTCACCCCTCCACTTT. The encoded protein is CASSPRHGGSYNSPLHF.

V gene TRBV11-3 combines with J gene TRBJ2-7; no clear D. CDR1 is SGHNT, CDR2 YENEEA, per germline. This CDR3 has 14 amino acids. Trimming took off 0 bases at V and 3 bases at J, with 9 bases between the two ends. In DNA form, the CDR3 reads TGTGCCAGCAGCTTAGACCAAACTGGCTACGAGCAGTACTTC. It codes for CASSLDQTGYEQYF.

The gene calls are TRBV20-1 and TRBJ2-2, with no clear D. The germline V and J ends were trimmed by 3 bases and 2 bases, with 10 bases remaining between them. CDR1 is DFQATT and CDR2 is SNEGSKA in the germline V gene (reference sequence). This CDR3 comprises 14 residues. CDR3 residues: CSARSPGNTGELFF. Here the CDR3 DNA reads TGCAGTGCTAGGTCCCCCGGAAACACCGGGGAGCTGTTTTTT.

The table lists this clonotype with a few counts. This chain joins TRBV3-1 and TRBJ1-5; the D is unclear. Germline loops: CDR1 LGHDT, CDR2 YNNKEL (reference sequence). The CDR3 is made up of 15 amino acids. V was pared by 1 base and J by 5 bases, with 12 bases between. For the CDR3, the DNA is TGTGCCAGCAGCCAAGCGAGAGGGAGAGATCAGCCCCAGCATTTT. Translated: CASSQARGRDQPQHF.

The CDR3 protein is CASSLEVGGNSPLHF. The CDR3 region has the DNA TGTGCCAGCAGCTTAGAAGTGGGAGGTAACTCACCCCTCCACTTT. V and J are TRBV7-9 and TRBJ1-6; D not certain. V gave up 1 base and J gave up 10 bases, with 14 bases separating them. The germline V gene encodes CDR1 SEHNR and CDR2 FQNEAQ (reference sequence). The CDR3 consists of 15 residues.

This rearrangement joins TRBV27 to TRBJ2-3; 11 positions agree with TRBD2. CDR1 and CDR2 (germline): MNHEY, SMNVEV (reference sequence). Germline trimming cut 6 bases from V and 2 bases from J; bases unmatched to any gene: 7. The CDR3 has 16 amino acids. In nucleotides, the CDR3 is TGTGCCAGCAGAGATGGACTAGCGGGTTACACAGATACGCAGTATTTT. This gives the protein CASRDGLAGYTDTQYF.

The V and J genes are TRBV29-1 and TRBJ1-1; TRBD1 aligns across 7 bases. The trim removed 6 bases at V and 4 bases at J, leaving 5 bases unmatched. CDR3 size: 12 residues. The germline CDR1 and CDR2 sequences are SQVTM and ANQGSEA. CDR3 loop: CSVHRGGTEAFF. CDR3 coding DNA: TGCAGCGTCCACAGGGGAGGCACTGAAGCTTTCTTT.

The table lists this clonotype with a count of one. The chain uses TRBV5-1 and TRBJ2-1; 9 positions match TRBD1. The CDR3 has 15 amino acids. Trimming at V came to 3 bases and at J to 5 bases, leaving 6 bases not matched to a gene. CDR1 is SGHRS and CDR2 is YFSETQ in the germline V gene. The CDR3 is CASSWDRELDNEQFF. CDR3 coding DNA: TGCGCCAGCAGCTGGGACAGGGAACTAGACAATGAGCAGTTCTTC. Looking up the rest from reference TRBV5-1 and TRBJ2-1 gives the full variable domain: KAGVTQTPRYLIKTRGQQVTLSCSPISGHRSVSWYQQTPGQGLQFLFEYFSETQRNKGNFPGRFSGRQFSNSRSEMNVSTLELGDSALYLCASSWDRELDNEQFFGPGTRLTVL.

The V and J genes are TRBV24-1 and TRBJ2-1, with D maybe TRBD2 (5 bases). Trimming removed 4 bases from V and 2 bases from J, with 11 bases in between. From germline, CDR1 is KGHDR and CDR2 SFDVKD. The CDR3 extends over 15 amino acids. CDR3 amino acids: CATSEEGATYNEQFF. The CDR3 coding sequence is TGTGCCACCAGTGAAGAGGGAGCCACCTACAATGAGCAGTTCTTC.

For this clonotype: The junction does not match germline at one end; this may be a read error. J is TRBJ1-4 and V is TRBV2; 7 bases agree with TRBD1. From germline, CDR1 is SNHLY and CDR2 FYNNEI. The length of the CDR3 is 19 residues. CDR3 nucleotides: TGTGCCAGCAGTGAAGAGCGGCGACAGGGAGGGGGAACTAATGAACAACTGTTTTTT. Translated: CASSEERRQGGGTNEQLFF.

This clonotype appeared many times. This rearrangement joins TRBV19 to TRBJ2-1; perhaps D is TRBD1 or TRBD2 (5 bases each). Germline lookup yields CDR1 LNHDA and CDR2 SQIVND (reference sequence). This CDR3 has 15 residues. Trimming shortened V by 3 bases and J by 0 bases, and 9 bases separated the two germline ends. The chain's CDR3 is CASSIRGDSYNEQFF. CDR3 bases: TGTGCCAGTAGTATTAGGGGAGACTCCTACAATGAGCAGTTCTTC.

Worth noting for this clonotype: Since no conserved phenylalanine or tryptophan closes the CDR3, a read error is the likely cause. The chain is built from TRBV20-1 and TRBJ1-4; no definite D call. The germline V and J ends were trimmed by 0 bases and 11 bases, with 19 bases remaining between them. The CDR3 has 15 amino acids. The V gene's germline CDR1 is DFQATT and CDR2 SNEGSKA (reference sequence). The DNA of the CDR3 is TGCAGTGCTAGAGATCAGAAGGAGGTGTTTGAGAAACTGTTTCTT. Its protein is CSARDQKEVFEKLFL.

This clonotype was detected ten times or more. The chain's CDR3 is CASSLIYGTGDDSTDTQYF. The DNA of the CDR3 is TGTGCCAGCAGCTTGATCTACGGGACAGGAGACGACAGCACAGATACGCAGTATTTT. The chain carries TRBV7-3 and TRBJ2-3; 8 bases align to TRBD1. The V segment lost 3 bases and the J segment 0 bases; nucleotides outside the gene matches: 14. Germline assignment: CDR1 SGHTA and CDR2 FQGTGA. The CDR3 length is 19 residues.

This clonotype was recorded many times. The chain joins TRBV7-8 to TRBJ2-1, with D perhaps TRBD2 (5 bases). V lost 3 bases to trimming and J lost 12 bases, with 12 bases between them. Germline V gene lookup returns CDR1 SGHVS and CDR2 FQNEAQ. The CDR3 runs to 12 residues. The chain's CDR3 is CASSLEGRVQFF. CDR3 in DNA: TGTGCCAGCAGCTTGGAAGGGCGGGTGCAGTTCTTC.

The V gene is TRBV2, the J gene TRBJ2-7; perhaps TRBD1 as D (5 bases). The J call is doubtful: the DNA matches TRBJ2-5 better. The CDR3 consists of 16 residues. Germline V CDR1 and CDR2: SNHLY, FYNNEI. The CDR3 DNA is TGTGCCAGCAGTGAGGGGTGGCAGGGTGGGCAGGAGACCCAGTACTTC. Amino acids: CASSEGWQGGQETQYF.

Regarding this clonotype: A clone one base away is much larger, so this may be a read error. The gene calls are TRBV13 and TRBJ2-7; possibly TRBD1 or TRBD2 for D (5 bases each). Per the germline V gene, CDR1 is PRHDT and CDR2 is FYEKMQ (reference sequence). The CDR3 is 16 residues long. V was trimmed by 5 bases and J by 7 bases, leaving 24 bases between them. In DNA, the CDR3 is TGTGCCAGCAGCACCCTAGAGGGGTTCCCCTACAATGAGCAGTACTTC. Translating it yields CASSTLEGFPYNEQYF. Full variable domain (remainder filled in from reference TRBV13 and TRBJ2-7): AAGVIQSPRHLIKEKRETATLKCYPIPRHDTVYWYQQGPGQDPQFLISFYEKMQSDKGSIPDRFSAQQFSDYHSELNMSSLELGDSALYFCASSTLEGFPYNEQYFGPGTRLTVT.

This chain links TRBV10-3 with TRBJ2-3, with 13 bases fitting TRBD2. V lost 2 bases and J lost 2; bases outside the gene matches: 1. Germline V CDR1 and CDR2: ENHRY, SYGVKD. The CDR3 has 16 residues. The CDR3 coding sequence is TGTGCCATCAGTGAGGGACTAGCGGGGGTCACAGATACGCAGTATTTT. This translates into CAISEGLAGVTDTQYF.

This CDR3 reads CASSFGTGQETQYF. CDR3 DNA sequence: TGTGCCAGCAGCTTCGGGACAGGGCAGGAGACCCAGTACTTC. The chain uses TRBV7-8 and TRBJ2-7; TRBD1 agrees at 9 bases. The tail of the sequence fits TRBJ2-5 better, so the J call may be wrong. The CDR3 is 14 residues long. Germline assignment: CDR1 SGHVS and CDR2 FQNEAQ.